These T cell receptor beta chains were read from a single sample in a study of cytomegalovirus exposure and HLA in healthy donors. Assay used: immunoSEQ multiplex PCR; TCRdb lists only in-frame clones, some missing. Recorded for this sample: approximately 120,000 clones. The sample consisted of PBMCs. The receptors shown here come from a man between 18 and 35 years old in good health and CMV-seronegative. Each CDR3 is given with its conserved first and last residue.

TRBV10-3	TRBJ1-1	CAISESAGGPAEAFF
TRBV9	TRBJ1-5	CASSPRDRGDQPQHF
TRBV5-4	TRBJ1-3	CASSWDSSGNTIYF
TRBV9	TRBJ2-1	CASSVQDRDNEQFF
TRBV19	TRBJ2-7	CASSIVPGRHTGVHEQYF
TRBV7-2	TRBJ1-5	CASSPPAWRSNQPQHF
TRBV30	TRBJ1-6	CAWSEGGRASLHF
TRBV28	TRBJ2-1	CASSLTSSYNEQFF
TRBV27	TRBJ1-4	CASSLSIPWGDEKLFF
TRBV7-9	TRBJ2-1	CASRVTTGTINEQFF
TRBV9	TRBJ2-7	CASSVFGGEQYF
TRBV29-1	TRBJ2-5	CSVEPTVKETQYF
TRBV7-8	TRBJ2-7	CASSSPRGFAEQYF
TRBV9	TRBJ2-1	CASSAGTSRAGEQFF
TRBV10-3	TRBJ2-3	CAISEAGGDTQYF
TRBV6-1	TRBJ2-5	CASSEGPSGGKTQYF
TRBV6-6	TRBJ1-2	CASSADRDYGYTF
TRBV6-6	TRBJ1-3	CASSGDRSGNTIYF
TRBV10-2	TRBJ1-2	CASKAGQGFPGYTF
TRBV28	TRBJ2-7	CASSRGSYEQYF
TRBV9	TRBJ1-2	CASSPDRGQGYTF
TRBV25-1	TRBJ1-4	CASTTDDPNEKLFF
TRBV4-2	TRBJ2-4	CASSQVSASGGAEAKNIQYF
TRBV5-1	TRBJ1-2	CASNPTPGQGAGGYTF
TRBV19	TRBJ2-2	CASTTLRRLAGDRSTGELFF
TRBV5-6	TRBJ1-2	CASSSYPGTGFDYGYTF
TRBV10-3	TRBJ1-1	CAITLDRGTEAFF
TRBV19	TRBJ1-5	CASSIIDRDNNQPQHF
TRBV6-5	TRBJ1-3	CASSYTRGISGNTIYF
TRBV18	TRBJ1-4	CASSPPGQGGEKLFF
TRBV6-1	TRBJ2-5	CASTRVETQYF
TRBV11-3	TRBJ2-3	CASSLGWREVEDTQYF
TRBV11-3	TRBJ2-5	CASIAGLTYETQYF
TRBV6-1	TRBJ2-7	CASSEILGGKTHGEQYF
TRBV9	TRBJ1-3	CASSPYRDRPGNTIYF
TRBV7-2	TRBJ2-7	CASSSLSGRALYEQYF
TRBV6-5	.	CASRLRTIPYEQYF
TRBV5-1	TRBJ2-1	CASSLARDRASNEQFF
TRBV11-2	TRBJ2-3	CASSFLAGQRDTQYF